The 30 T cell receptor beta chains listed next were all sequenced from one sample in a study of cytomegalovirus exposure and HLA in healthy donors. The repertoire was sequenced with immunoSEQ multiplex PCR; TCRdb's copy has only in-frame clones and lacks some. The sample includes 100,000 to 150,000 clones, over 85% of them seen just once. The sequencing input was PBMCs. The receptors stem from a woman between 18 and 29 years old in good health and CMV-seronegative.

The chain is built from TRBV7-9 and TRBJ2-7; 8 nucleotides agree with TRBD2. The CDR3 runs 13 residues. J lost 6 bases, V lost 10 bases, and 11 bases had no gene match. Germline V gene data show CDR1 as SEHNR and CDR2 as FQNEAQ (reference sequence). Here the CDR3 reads CAIWAGGGSEQYF. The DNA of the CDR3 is TGTGCCATTTGGGCGGGAGGAGGTAGCGAGCAGTACTTC.

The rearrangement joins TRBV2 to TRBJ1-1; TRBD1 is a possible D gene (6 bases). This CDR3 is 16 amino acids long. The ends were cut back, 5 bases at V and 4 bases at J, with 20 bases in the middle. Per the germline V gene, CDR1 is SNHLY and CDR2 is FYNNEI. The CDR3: CASSSHRVGSGTEAFF. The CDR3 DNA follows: TGTGCCAGCAGTTCCCACAGGGTAGGGTCGGGCACTGAAGCTTTCTTT.

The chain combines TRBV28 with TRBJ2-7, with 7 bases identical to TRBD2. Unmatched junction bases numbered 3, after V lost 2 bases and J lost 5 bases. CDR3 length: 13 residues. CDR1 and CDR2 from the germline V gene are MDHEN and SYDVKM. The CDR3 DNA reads TGTGCCAGCAGTTTACCGGGGGGTAACGAGCAGTACTTC. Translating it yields CASSLPGGNEQYF. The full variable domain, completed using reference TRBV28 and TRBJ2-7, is DVKVTQSSRYLVKRTGEKVFLECVQDMDHENMFWYRQDPGLGLRLIYFSYDVKMKEKGDIPEGYSVSREKKERFSLILESASTNQTSMYLCASSLPGGNEQYFGPGTRLTVT.

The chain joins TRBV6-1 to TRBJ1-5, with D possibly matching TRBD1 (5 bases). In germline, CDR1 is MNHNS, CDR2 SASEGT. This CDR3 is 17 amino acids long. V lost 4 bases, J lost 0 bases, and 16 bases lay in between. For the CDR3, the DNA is TGTGCCAGCAGTGGAAAGGGGTCCTCATATAGCAATCAGCCCCAGCATTTT. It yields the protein CASSGKGSSYSNQPQHF.

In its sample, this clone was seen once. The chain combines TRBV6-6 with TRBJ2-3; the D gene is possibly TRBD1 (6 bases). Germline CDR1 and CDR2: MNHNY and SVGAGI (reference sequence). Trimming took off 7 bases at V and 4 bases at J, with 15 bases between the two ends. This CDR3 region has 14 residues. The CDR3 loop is CASILGGSADTQYF. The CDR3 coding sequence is TGTGCCAGCATTTTAGGGGGTTCCGCAGATACGCAGTATTTT.

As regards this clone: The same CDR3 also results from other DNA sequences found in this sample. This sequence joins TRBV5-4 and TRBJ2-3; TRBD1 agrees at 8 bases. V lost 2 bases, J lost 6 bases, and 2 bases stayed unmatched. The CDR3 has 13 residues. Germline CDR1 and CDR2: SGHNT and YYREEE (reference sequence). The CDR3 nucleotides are TGTGCCAGCAGCTTAACAGGGGGGGATACGCAGTATTTT. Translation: CASSLTGGDTQYF. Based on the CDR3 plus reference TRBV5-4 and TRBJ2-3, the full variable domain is ETGVTQSPTHLIKTRGQQVTLRCSSQSGHNTVSWYQQALGQGPQFIFQYYREEENGRGNFPPRFSGLQFPNYSSELNVNALELDDSALYLCASSLTGGDTQYFGPGTRLTVL.

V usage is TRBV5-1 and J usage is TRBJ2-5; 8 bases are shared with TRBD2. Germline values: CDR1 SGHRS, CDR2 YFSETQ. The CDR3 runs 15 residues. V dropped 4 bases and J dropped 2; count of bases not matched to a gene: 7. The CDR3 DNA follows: TGCGCCAGCAGCCACAGACTAGCGCCACAAGAGACCCAGTACTTC. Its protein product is CASSHRLAPQETQYF.

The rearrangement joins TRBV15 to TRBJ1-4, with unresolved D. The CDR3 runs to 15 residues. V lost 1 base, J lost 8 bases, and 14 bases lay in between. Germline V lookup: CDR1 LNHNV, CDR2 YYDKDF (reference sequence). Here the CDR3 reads CATSRVIGVEEKLFF. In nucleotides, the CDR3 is TGTGCCACCAGCAGAGTGATCGGGGTGGAAGAAAAACTGTTTTTT.

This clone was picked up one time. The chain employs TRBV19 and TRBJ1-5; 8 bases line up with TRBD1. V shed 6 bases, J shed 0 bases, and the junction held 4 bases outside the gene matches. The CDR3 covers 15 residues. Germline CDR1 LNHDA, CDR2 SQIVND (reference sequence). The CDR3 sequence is CASRTGDRSNQPQHF. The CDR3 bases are TGTGCCAGTAGGACAGGGGACCGTAGCAATCAGCCCCAGCATTTT.

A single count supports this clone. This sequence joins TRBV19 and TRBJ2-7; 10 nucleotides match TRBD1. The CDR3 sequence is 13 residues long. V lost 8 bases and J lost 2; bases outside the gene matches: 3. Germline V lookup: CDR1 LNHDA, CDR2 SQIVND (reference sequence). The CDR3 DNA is TGTGCCAGTGCCGGGACAGGGGCCTACGAGCAGTACTTC. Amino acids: CASAGTGAYEQYF. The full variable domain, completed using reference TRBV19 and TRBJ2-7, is DGGITQSPKYLFRKEGQNVTLSCEQNLNHDAMYWYRQDPGQGLRLIYYSQIVNDFQKGDIAEGYSVSREKKESFPLTVTSAQKNPTAFYLCASAGTGAYEQYFGPGTRLTVT.

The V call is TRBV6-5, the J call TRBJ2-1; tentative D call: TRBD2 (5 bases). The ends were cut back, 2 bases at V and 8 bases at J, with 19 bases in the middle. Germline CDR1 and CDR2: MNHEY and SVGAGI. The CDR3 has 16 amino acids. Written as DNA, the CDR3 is TGTGCCAGCAGTTACGTTCGGGGAAATCGGCACCATGAGCAGTTCTTC. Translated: CASSYVRGNRHHEQFF.

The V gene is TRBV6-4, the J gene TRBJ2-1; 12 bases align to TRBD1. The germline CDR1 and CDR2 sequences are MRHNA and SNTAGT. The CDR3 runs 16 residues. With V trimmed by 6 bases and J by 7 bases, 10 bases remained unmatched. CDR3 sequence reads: CASSSAGTGGSNEQFF. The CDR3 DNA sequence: TGTGCCAGCAGCTCAGCCGGGACAGGGGGCTCGAATGAGCAGTTCTTC.

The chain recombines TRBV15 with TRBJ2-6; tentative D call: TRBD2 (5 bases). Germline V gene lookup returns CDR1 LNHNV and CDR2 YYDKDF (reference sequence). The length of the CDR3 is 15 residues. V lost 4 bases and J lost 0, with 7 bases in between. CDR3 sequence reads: CATSTGSSGANVLTF. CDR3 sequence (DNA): TGTGCCACCAGCACGGGGAGCTCTGGGGCCAACGTCCTGACTTTC.

This CDR3 is CASSQDGLAGTDTQYF. The CDR3 DNA sequence: TGCGCCAGCAGCCAAGACGGGCTAGCGGGAACAGATACGCAGTATTTT. This chain connects TRBV4-3 to TRBJ2-3, with 9 bases fitting TRBD2. The CDR3 has 16 amino acids. Germline lookup yields CDR1 LGHNA and CDR2 YSLEER. V trimming: 0 bases; J trimming: 3 bases; junction bases outside the gene matches: 4.

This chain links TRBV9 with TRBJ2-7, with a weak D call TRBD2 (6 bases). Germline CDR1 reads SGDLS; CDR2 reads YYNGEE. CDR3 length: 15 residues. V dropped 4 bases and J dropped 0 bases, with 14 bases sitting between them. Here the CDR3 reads CASSPSGGSSYEQYF. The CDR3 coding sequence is TGTGCCAGCAGCCCTAGTGGGGGGAGCTCCTACGAGCAGTACTTC.

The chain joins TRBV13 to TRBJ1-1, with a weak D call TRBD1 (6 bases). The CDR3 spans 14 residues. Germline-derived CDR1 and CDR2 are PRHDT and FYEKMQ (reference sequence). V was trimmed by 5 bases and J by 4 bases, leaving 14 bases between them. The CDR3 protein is CASSETLGGTEAFF. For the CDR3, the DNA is TGTGCCAGCAGCGAAACTCTAGGGGGCACTGAAGCTTTCTTT.

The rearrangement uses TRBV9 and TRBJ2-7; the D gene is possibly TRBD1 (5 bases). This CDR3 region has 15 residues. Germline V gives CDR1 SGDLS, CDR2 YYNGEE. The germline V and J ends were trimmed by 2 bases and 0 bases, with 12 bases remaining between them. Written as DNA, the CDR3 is TGTGCCAGCAGCGTGGGGCAGGCCACCTCCTACGAGCAGTACTTC. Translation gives CASSVGQATSYEQYF.

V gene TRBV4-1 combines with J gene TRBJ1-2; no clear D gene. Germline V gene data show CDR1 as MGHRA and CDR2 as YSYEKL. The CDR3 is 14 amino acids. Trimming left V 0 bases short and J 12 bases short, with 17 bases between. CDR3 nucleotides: TGCGCCAGCAGCCAAGATATCGGACTGCTTCGGGACACCTTC. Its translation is CASSQDIGLLRDTF.

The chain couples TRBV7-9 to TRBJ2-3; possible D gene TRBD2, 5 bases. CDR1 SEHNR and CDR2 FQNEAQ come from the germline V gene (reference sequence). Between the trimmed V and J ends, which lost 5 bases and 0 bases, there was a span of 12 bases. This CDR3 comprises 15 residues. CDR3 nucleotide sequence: TGTGCCAGCAGCCGTCGGGGAATTAGCACAGATACGCAGTATTTT. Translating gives CASSRRGISTDTQYF.

The CDR3: CASSIRQGAVGTEAFF. The CDR3 nucleotides are TGTGCCAGCAGCATTAGACAGGGGGCGGTGGGCACTGAAGCTTTCTTT. The chain combines TRBV11-2 with TRBJ1-1; TRBD1 aligns across 10 bases. Germline CDR1 SGHAT, CDR2 FQNNGV. This CDR3 is 16 amino acids long. The trim removed 5 bases at V and 4 bases at J, leaving 10 bases unmatched.

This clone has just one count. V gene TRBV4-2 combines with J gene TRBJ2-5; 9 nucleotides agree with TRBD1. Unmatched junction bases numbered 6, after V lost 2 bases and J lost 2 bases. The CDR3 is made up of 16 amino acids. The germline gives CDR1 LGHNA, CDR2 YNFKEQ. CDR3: CASSQPGTGYQETQYF. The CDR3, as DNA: TGTGCCAGCAGCCAACCGGGGACAGGGTATCAAGAGACCCAGTACTTC.

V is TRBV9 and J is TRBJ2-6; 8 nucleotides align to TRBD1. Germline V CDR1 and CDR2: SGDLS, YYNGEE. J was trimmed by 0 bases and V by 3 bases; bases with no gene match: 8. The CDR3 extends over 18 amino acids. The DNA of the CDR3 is TGTGCCAGCAGCGGTGAGACAGGGGCCAGCTCTGGGGCCAACGTCCTGACTTTC. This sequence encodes CASSGETGASSGANVLTF.

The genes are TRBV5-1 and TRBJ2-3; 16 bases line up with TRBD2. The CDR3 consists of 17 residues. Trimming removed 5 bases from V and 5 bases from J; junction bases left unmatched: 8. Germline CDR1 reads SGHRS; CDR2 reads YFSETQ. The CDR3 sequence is CASRSGTSGGAGDTQYF. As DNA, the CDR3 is TGCGCCAGCAGATCCGGGACTAGCGGGGGGGCTGGAGATACGCAGTATTTT.

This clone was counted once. The CDR3 spells CASSDPGTGGNEQYF. The CDR3 nucleotides are TGCGCCAGCAGTGACCCCGGGACAGGGGGAAACGAGCAGTACTTC. V usage is TRBV10-2 and J usage is TRBJ2-7, with TRBD1 identical over 11 bases. The CDR3 totals 15 residues. J lost 5 bases, V lost 3 bases, and 6 bases had no gene match. Germline assignment: CDR1 WSHSY and CDR2 SAAADI.

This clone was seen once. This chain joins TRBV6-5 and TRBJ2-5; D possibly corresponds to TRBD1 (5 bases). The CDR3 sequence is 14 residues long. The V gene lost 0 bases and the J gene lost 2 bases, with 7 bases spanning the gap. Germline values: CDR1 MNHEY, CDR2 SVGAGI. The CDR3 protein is CASSYSTAQETQYF. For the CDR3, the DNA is TGTGCCAGCAGTTACTCGACAGCACAAGAGACCCAGTACTTC.

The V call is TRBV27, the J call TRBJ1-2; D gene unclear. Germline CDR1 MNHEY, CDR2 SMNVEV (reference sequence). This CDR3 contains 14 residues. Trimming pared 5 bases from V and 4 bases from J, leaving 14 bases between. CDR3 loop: CASSPRPYTYGYTF. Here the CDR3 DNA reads TGTGCCAGCAGTCCCCGTCCGTACACCTATGGCTACACCTTC.

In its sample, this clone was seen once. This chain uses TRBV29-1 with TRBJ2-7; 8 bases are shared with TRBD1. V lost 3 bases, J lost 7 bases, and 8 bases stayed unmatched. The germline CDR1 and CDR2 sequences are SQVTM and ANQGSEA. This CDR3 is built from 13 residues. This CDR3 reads CSVDPGTGGEQYF. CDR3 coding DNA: TGCAGCGTTGACCCCGGGACAGGAGGGGAGCAGTACTTC.

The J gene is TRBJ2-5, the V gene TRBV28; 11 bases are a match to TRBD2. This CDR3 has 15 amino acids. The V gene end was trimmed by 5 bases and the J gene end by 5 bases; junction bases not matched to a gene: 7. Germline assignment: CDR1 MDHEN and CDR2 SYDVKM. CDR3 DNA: TGTGCCAGCAGTGGACACCCTAGCGGGGGGGAGACCCAGTACTTC. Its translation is CASSGHPSGGETQYF.

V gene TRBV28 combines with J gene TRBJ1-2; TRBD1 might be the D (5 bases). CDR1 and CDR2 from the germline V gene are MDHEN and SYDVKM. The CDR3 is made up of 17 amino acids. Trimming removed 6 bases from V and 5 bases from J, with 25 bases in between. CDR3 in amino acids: CASSLGGVGLFYYGYTF. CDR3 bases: TGTGCCAGCAGCCTCGGGGGGGTGGGCCTTTTTTATTATGGCTACACCTTC.

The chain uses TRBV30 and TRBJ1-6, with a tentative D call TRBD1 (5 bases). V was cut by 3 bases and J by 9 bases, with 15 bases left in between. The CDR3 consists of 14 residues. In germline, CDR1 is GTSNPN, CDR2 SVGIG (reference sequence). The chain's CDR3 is CAWSAARVGSPLHF. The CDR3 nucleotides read TGTGCCTGGAGCGCCGCCAGGGTGGGTTCACCCCTCCACTTT.